This entry features one TCR beta chain sequence. This entry is derived from a study of blood T cell repertoires in COVID-19. This CDR3 comprises 15 residues. The protocol was immunoSEQ multiplex PCR, while the TCRdb copy is restricted to in-frame clones and leaves out a portion. Here the sample spans under 200,000 clones, about 80% being singletons. The chain employs TRBV21-1 and TRBJ2-2; TRBD2 is the table's D call, not checked against the DNA. TRBV21-1 is given as a pseudogene. What was sequenced was peripheral blood. The TCR originated in a man aged 30-40 years with active or convalescent COVID-19. The CDR3 DNA reads TGTGCCAGCAGCAAGAGTAGACTAGGTGACGGGGAGCTGTTTTTT. It yields the protein CASSKSRLGDGELFF.